This entry describes one TCR beta chain. Its antigen is still unknown. CDR1 is MNHNY, CDR2 SVGAGI, per germline (reference sequence). The CDR3 totals 14 residues. V lost 6 bases to trimming and J lost 9 bases; unmatched junction nucleotides: 8. The entry originates in a study of cytomegalovirus exposure and HLA in healthy donors. Background on the study: Drawn from HLA-typed donors, about 85 million unique TCRs were held in an early data release.

Study-wide results and caveats: Per a prior analysis, the majority of TCR beta V segments were productive roughly 90% or roughly 30% of the time.

It was with 60 Vbeta and 13 Jbeta primers that the PCR ran. Measured with immunoSEQ multiplex PCR; TCRdb has only the in-frame clones, and not every one. In the table there are approximately 150,000 clones, more than 60% of which are singletons. This cohort consisted of healthy bone marrow donors. This TCR came from a man aged 35 to 55 in good health and CMV-seronegative. This chain links TRBV6-6 with TRBJ1-6; 7 bases map to TRBD1. The sequenced material came from PBMCs. CDR3 loop: CASRAGQNLSPLHF. In DNA, the CDR3 is TGTGCCAGCAGGGCGGGACAGAATCTTTCACCCCTCCACTTT.